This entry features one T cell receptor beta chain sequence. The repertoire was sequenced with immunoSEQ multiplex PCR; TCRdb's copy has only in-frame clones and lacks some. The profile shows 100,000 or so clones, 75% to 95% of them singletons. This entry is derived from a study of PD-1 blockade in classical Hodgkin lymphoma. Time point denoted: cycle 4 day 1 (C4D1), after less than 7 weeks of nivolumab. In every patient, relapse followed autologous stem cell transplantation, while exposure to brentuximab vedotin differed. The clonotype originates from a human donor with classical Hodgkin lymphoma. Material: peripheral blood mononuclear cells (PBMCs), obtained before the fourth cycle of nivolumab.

The CDR3 region has the DNA TGTGCCAGCAGTTTAGACAGGGGCGGTTGGAATACGCAGTATTTT. This codes for CASSLDRGGWNTQYF. This sequence joins TRBV27 and TRBJ2-3, with 8 positions matching TRBD1. Germline CDR1 is MNHEY and CDR2 is SMNVEV (reference sequence). The CDR3 is 15 residues long. After removal of 2 bases from V and 7 bases from J, the junction contained 8 bases not matched to a gene.